This T cell receptor (beta chain) was captured in a study of blood T cells in healthy people across ages. Points from the study as a whole: Any conclusive comparison of naive versus antigen-experienced cells was prevented by using unsorted PBMCs.

The CDR3 loop spans 14 amino acids. V was pared by 10 bases and J by 4 bases, with 9 bases of the junction left unmatched. Germline values: CDR1 MNHNS, CDR2 SASEGT. As regards this clonotype: Antigen specificity is unknown.

Primed by a sample-barcoded 5' primer and a J-beta primer mix, a second PCR proceeded for 7 to 11 cycles. Tags on each cDNA molecule came from a template-switch adaptor with 12 random nucleotides. Using its own MiXCR run on the 5' RACE reads, TCRdb lists one record per CDR3 protein. The data hold 590,000 or so distinct CDR3 sequences, with approximately 30% observed a single time. Caucasian individuals from Russia who were healthy and aged about 6 to 95 acted as donors. V gene TRBV6-1 combines with J gene TRBJ1-4; 7 nucleotides agree with TRBD1. The sample comprised blood. This clonotype was obtained from an elderly woman in good health. CDR3 in DNA: TGTGCCAACAGGGAGGGGGCGATTAATGAAAAACTGTTTTTT. Encoded protein: CANREGAINEKLFF.